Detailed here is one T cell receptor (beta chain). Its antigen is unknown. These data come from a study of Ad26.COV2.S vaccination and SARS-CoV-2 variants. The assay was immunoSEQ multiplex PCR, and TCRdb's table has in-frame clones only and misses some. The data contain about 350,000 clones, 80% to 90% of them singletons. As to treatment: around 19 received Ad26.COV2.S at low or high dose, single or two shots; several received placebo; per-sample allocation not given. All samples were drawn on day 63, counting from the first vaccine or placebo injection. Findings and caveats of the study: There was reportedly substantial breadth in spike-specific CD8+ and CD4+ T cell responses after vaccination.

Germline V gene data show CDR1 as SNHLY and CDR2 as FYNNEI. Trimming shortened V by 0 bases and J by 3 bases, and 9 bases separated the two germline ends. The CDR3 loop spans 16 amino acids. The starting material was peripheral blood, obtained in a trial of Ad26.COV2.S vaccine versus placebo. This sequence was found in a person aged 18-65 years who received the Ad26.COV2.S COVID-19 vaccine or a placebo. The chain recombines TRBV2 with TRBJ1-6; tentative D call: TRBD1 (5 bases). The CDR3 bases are TGTGCCAGCAGTGAAGCGCGGGGGGGCTATAATTCACCCCTCCACTTT. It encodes CASSEARGGYNSPLHF.